The 19 T cell receptor beta chains reported below all come from one sample, sequenced in a study of shared T cell receptors in the human thymus. Produced via immunoSEQ multiplex PCR; TCRdb's table is partial and in-frame only. The sample lists about 540,000 clones; approximately 78% were seen once. These same records also appear under a second study, on human thymus T cells.

The specimen sequenced was thymocytes. The receptors were sampled from a boy under two years old with a congenital heart defect.

This clone was recorded only once. The V gene is TRBV4-1, the J gene TRBJ2-7; 12 nucleotides match TRBD2. Germline-derived CDR1 and CDR2 are MGHRA and YSYEKL. The CDR3 loop spans 19 amino acids. V dropped 4 bases and J dropped 2; count of bases not matched to a gene: 15. CDR3 residues: CASSPRDRATSGRTYEQYF. The DNA for the CDR3 is TGCGCCAGCAGCCCCCGGGACAGGGCTACTAGCGGGAGGACCTACGAGCAGTACTTC.

The rearrangement links TRBV5-1 to TRBJ2-7; TRBD1 aligns across 8 bases. V was pared by 0 bases and J by 0 bases, with 5 bases of the junction left unmatched. This CDR3 region has 16 residues. Germline lookup yields CDR1 SGHRS and CDR2 YFSETQ. CDR3 amino acids: CASSLAWTGPSYEQYF. The CDR3, as DNA: TGCGCCAGCAGCTTGGCTTGGACAGGGCCCTCCTACGAGCAGTACTTC.

The chain recombines TRBV4-1 with TRBJ2-7, with TRBD1 matching over 7 bases. After removal of 4 bases from V and 0 bases from J, the junction contained 6 bases not matched to a gene. CDR3 size: 15 residues. Germline values: CDR1 MGHRA, CDR2 YSYEKL. In nucleotides, the CDR3 is TGCGCCAGCAGCCGCCTAGGGGACAGCTCCTACGAGCAGTACTTC. Amino acids: CASSRLGDSSYEQYF.

The genes are TRBV28 and TRBJ1-2, with 7 bases lining up with TRBD1. With V trimmed by 5 bases and J by 8 bases, 17 bases remained unmatched. The CDR3 has 16 residues. Per the germline V gene, CDR1 is MDHEN and CDR2 is SYDVKM. The CDR3 sequence: CASSRTGTARFRGYTF. CDR3 sequence (DNA): TGTGCCAGCAGTCGCACCGGGACAGCTCGTTTCAGGGGCTACACCTTC.

This chain connects TRBV4-1 to TRBJ2-5, with 14 bases fitting TRBD2. V lost 0 bases, J lost 5 bases, and 2 bases stayed unmatched. CDR3 length: 16 residues. From germline, CDR1 is MGHRA and CDR2 YSYEKL. CDR3 nucleotides: TGCGCCAGCAGCCAAGAAAGGACTAGCGGGAGGGAGACCCAGTACTTC. Its protein product is CASSQERTSGRETQYF.

The chain couples TRBV5-1 to TRBJ2-7, with D tentatively TRBD1 (5 bases). V gave up 0 bases and J gave up 1 base, with 8 bases separating them. The V gene's germline CDR1 is SGHRS and CDR2 YFSETQ. The CDR3 consists of 14 residues. CDR3 sequence: CASSLEQVSYEQYF. The CDR3 DNA reads TGCGCCAGCAGCTTGGAACAGGTTTCCTACGAGCAGTACTTC.

This clone was counted a few times. The chain carries TRBV4-2 and TRBJ2-5, with D maybe TRBD2 (5 bases). CDR1 is LGHNA, CDR2 YNFKEQ, per germline. V was shortened by 0 bases and J by 2 bases, with 13 bases between the two germline ends. This CDR3 is 16 amino acids long. The CDR3 DNA sequence: TGTGCCAGCAGCCAAGATCCCCCAGCGGCACAAGAGACCCAGTACTTC. Amino acid sequence: CASSQDPPAAQETQYF.

In DNA, the CDR3 is TGCGCCAGCAGCGAAGGGACTTCAACCATTTACGAGCAGTACTTC. As protein: CASSEGTSTIYEQYF. The chain is built from TRBV4-1 and TRBJ2-7; D may be TRBD2 (6 bases). V was shortened by 5 bases and J by 4 bases, with 18 bases between the two germline ends. The length of the CDR3 is 15 residues. Germline CDR1 MGHRA, CDR2 YSYEKL.

CDR3 residues: CASSSSGGATDTQYF. The CDR3, as DNA: TGTGCCAGCAGTTCGTCAGGGGGCGCGACAGATACGCAGTATTTT. V and J are TRBV6-5 and TRBJ2-3; TRBD1 matches at 8 bases. The germline gives CDR1 MNHEY, CDR2 SVGAGI. This CDR3 spans 15 amino acids. The trim removed 4 bases at V and 3 bases at J, leaving 6 bases unmatched.

The CDR3 spells CASSSPAPGSGANVLTF. The CDR3 bases are TGTGCCAGCAGCTCCCCCGCTCCGGGCTCTGGGGCCAACGTCCTGACTTTC. The chain links TRBV11-3 to TRBJ2-6, with unresolved D. Germline CDR1 reads SGHNT; CDR2 reads YENEEA. This CDR3 is 17 amino acids long. V was pared by 4 bases and J by 0 bases, with 13 bases between.

J is TRBJ2-7 and V is TRBV29-1; 7 bases match TRBD1. V dropped 7 bases and J dropped 0; count of bases not matched to a gene: 9. There are 14 residues in the CDR3. The germline gives CDR1 SQVTM, CDR2 ANQGSEA. CDR3 sequence: CSGKMDRTSYEQYF. The CDR3 DNA reads TGCAGCGGAAAAATGGACAGGACCTCCTACGAGCAGTACTTC.

The V call is TRBV18, the J call TRBJ1-1; unclear D gene. Germline values: CDR1 KGHSH, CDR2 LQKENI. The CDR3 has 14 amino acids. With 2 bases removed from V and 6 bases from J, the gap between germline ends came to 13 bases. The CDR3 coding sequence is TGTGCCAGCTCACCAGGAGGGTCTCTCTCTGAAGCTTTCTTT. Translation: CASSPGGSLSEAFF.

The genes are TRBV15 and TRBJ1-1; D possibly corresponds to TRBD1 (5 bases). The ends were cut back, 5 bases at V and 0 bases at J, with 22 bases in the middle. The CDR3 is 18 amino acids. Germline V gene sequence: CDR1 LNHNV, CDR2 YYDKDF (reference sequence). The CDR3 DNA reads as TGTGCCACCAGCGGCACAGCGCGCCTCGACAGACTGAACACTGAAGCTTTCTTT. Translating gives CATSGTARLDRLNTEAFF.

There are a few counts of this clone. CDR3 sequence reads: CASSEIGGTSLSQETQYF. The DNA for the CDR3 is TGTGCCAGCAGTGAAATTGGGGGGACTAGCTTATCCCAAGAGACCCAGTACTTC. V is TRBV25-1 and J is TRBJ2-5, with 9 bases identical to TRBD2. V dropped 2 bases and J dropped 1; count of bases not matched to a gene: 11. The CDR3 is 18 amino acids. Germline V lookup: CDR1 MGHDK, CDR2 SYGVNS.

The chain uses TRBV7-8 and TRBJ2-7; 15 nucleotides match TRBD2. CDR3 length: 15 residues. Losses at the gene ends were 4 bases for V and 5 bases for J; bases not matched to a gene: 3. The germline gives CDR1 SGHVS, CDR2 FQNEAQ. The CDR3 DNA reads as TGTGCCAGCAGCTGGACTAGCGGGAGGGCCCACGAGCAGTACTTC. This gives the protein CASSWTSGRAHEQYF. Using reference TRBV7-8 and TRBJ2-7 for the parts outside the CDR3, the full variable domain is GAGVSQSPRYKVAKRGQDVALRCDPISGHVSLFWYQQALGQGPEFLTYFQNEAQLDKSGLPSDRFFAERPEGSVSTLKIQRTQQEDSAVYLCASSWTSGRAHEQYFGPGTRLTVT.

The chain links TRBV27 to TRBJ2-7; TRBD2 aligns across 13 bases. The CDR3 is 17 amino acids. V lost 5 bases, J lost 0 bases, and 7 bases stayed unmatched. Germline CDR1 and CDR2: MNHEY and SMNVEV (reference sequence). CDR3 protein: CASSPWTSGSLSYEQYF. CDR3 nucleotide sequence: TGTGCCAGCAGTCCCTGGACTAGCGGGAGCCTCTCCTACGAGCAGTACTTC.

This clone was picked up a small number of times. CDR3 coding DNA: TGTGCCAGCAGCTTATCGTCCATGGAGGCTAGCGGGGAAAAGGAGACCCAGTACTTC. Residues: CASSLSSMEASGEKETQYF. V usage is TRBV7-9 and J usage is TRBJ2-5; 9 nucleotides align to TRBD2. Germline V CDR1 and CDR2: SEHNR, FQNEAQ (reference sequence). V was pared by 2 bases and J by 5 bases, with 18 bases of the junction left unmatched. The CDR3 has 19 amino acids. The full variable domain, in which reference TRBV7-9 and TRBJ2-5 provide the parts outside the CDR3, is DTGVSQNPRHKITKRGQNVTFRCDPISEHNRLYWYRQTLGQGPEFLTYFQNEAQLEKSRLLSDRFSAERPKGSFSTLEIQRTEQGDSAMYLCASSLSSMEASGEKETQYFGPGTRLLVL.

The J gene is TRBJ2-1, the V gene TRBV5-4; D unclear. The CDR3 has 14 residues. V was trimmed by 4 bases and J by 0 bases, leaving 8 bases between them. Germline-derived CDR1 and CDR2 are SGHNT and YYREEE (reference sequence). CDR3 nucleotide sequence: TGTGCCAGCAGCCTCGAGCCCTCCTACAATGAGCAGTTCTTC. Amino acid sequence: CASSLEPSYNEQFF.

This clone was recorded a few times. This chain connects TRBV4-3 to TRBJ2-7; TRBD2 matches 8 bases. CDR1 is LGHNA, CDR2 YSLEER, per germline. The CDR3 length is 16 residues. V dropped 1 base and J dropped 5; count of bases not matched to a gene: 10. The CDR3: CASSQGTSGGGNEQYF. The CDR3 DNA reads TGCGCCAGCAGCCAAGGAACATCCGGCGGGGGGAACGAGCAGTACTTC.